This T cell receptor (beta chain) was documented in a study of cytomegalovirus exposure and HLA in healthy donors. About this clone itself: Its antigen is currently unknown.

V was clipped by 2 bases and J by 4 bases, with 11 bases between them. Germline V gives CDR1 SEHNR, CDR2 FQNEAQ (reference sequence). The CDR3 has 15 residues. Notes on the study in general: Researchers reported in a later analysis that a missense DCLRE1C variant was tied to TCR beta V- and J-gene trimming. In a later analysis, productive TCRs from donors in an Asian-associated ancestry cluster reportedly carried fewer N-insertions than the cohort mean.

The PCR used 60 Vbeta and 13 Jbeta primers. The protocol was immunoSEQ multiplex PCR, while the TCRdb copy is restricted to in-frame clones and leaves out a portion. The profile shows around 150,000 clones, just over 70% of them singletons. V and J are TRBV7-9 and TRBJ1-4, with a tentative D call TRBD1 (5 bases). The source material was PBMCs. The clonotype comes from a man aged 18 to 29 in good health and CMV-seropositive. The CDR3 DNA sequence: TGTGCCAGCAGCTTATCCCAGGGCTTTAATGAAAAACTGTTTTTT. This sequence encodes CASSLSQGFNEKLFF.